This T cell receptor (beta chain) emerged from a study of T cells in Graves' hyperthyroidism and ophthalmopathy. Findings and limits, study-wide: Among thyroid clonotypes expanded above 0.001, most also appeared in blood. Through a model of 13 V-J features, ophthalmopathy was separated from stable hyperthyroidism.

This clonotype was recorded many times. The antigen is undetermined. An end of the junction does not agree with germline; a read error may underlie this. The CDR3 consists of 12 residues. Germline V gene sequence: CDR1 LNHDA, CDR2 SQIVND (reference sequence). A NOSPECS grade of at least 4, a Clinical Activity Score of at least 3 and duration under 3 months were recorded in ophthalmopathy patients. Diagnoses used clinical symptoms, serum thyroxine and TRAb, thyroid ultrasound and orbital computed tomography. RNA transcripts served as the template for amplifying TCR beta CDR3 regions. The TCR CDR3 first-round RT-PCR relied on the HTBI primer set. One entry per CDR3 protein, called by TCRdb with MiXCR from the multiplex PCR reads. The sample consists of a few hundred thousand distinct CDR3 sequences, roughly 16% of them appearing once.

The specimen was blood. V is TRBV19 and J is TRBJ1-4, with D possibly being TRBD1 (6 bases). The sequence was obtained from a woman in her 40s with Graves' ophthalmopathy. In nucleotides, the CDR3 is TGTGCCAGCAGTACAGGGAATGAAAAACTGTTTTTT. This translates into CASSTGNEKLFF.